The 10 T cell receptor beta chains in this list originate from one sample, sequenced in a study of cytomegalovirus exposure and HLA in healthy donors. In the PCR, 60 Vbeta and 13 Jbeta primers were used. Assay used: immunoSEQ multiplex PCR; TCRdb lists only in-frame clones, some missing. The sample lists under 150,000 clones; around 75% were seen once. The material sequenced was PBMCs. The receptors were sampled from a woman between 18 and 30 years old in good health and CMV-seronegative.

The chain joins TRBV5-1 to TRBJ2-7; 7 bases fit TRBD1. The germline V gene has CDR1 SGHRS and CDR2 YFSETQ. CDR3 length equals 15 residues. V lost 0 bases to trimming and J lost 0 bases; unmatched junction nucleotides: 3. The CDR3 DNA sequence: TGCGCCAGCAGCTTGGGGGACAGCAGCTCCTACGAGCAGTACTTC. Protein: CASSLGDSSSYEQYF.

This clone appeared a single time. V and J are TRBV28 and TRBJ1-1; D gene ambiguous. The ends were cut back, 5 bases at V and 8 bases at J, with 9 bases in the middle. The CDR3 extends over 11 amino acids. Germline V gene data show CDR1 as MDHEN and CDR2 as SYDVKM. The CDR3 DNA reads TGTGCCAGCAGTGTAGAGAACGAAGCTTTCTTT. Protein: CASSVENEAFF. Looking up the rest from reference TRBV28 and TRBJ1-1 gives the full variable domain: DVKVTQSSRYLVKRTGEKVFLECVQDMDHENMFWYRQDPGLGLRLIYFSYDVKMKEKGDIPEGYSVSREKKERFSLILESASTNQTSMYLCASSVENEAFFGQGTRLTVV.

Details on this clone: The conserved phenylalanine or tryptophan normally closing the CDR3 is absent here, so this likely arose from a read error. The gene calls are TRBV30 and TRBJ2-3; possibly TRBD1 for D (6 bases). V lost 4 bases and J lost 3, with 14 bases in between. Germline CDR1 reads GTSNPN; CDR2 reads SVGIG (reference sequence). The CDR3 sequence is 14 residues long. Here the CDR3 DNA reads TGTGCCTGGACTCAGGGGTGGACGACAGATACGCAGTATGTT. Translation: CAWTQGWTTDTQYV.

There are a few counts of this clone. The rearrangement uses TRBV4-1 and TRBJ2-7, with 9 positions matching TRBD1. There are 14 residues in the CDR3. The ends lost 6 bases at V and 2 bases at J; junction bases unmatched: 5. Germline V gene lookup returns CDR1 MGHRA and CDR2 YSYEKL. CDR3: CASRTGTGPYEQYF. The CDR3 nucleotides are TGCGCCAGCAGGACCGGGACAGGGCCCTACGAGCAGTACTTC.

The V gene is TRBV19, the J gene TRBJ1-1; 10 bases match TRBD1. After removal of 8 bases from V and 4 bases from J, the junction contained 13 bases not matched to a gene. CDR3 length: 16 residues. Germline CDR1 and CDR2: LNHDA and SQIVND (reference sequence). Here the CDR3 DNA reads TGTGCCAGTCAGCCGGGACAGGGGCGAGGGTTCACTGAAGCTTTCTTT. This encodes CASQPGQGRGFTEAFF.

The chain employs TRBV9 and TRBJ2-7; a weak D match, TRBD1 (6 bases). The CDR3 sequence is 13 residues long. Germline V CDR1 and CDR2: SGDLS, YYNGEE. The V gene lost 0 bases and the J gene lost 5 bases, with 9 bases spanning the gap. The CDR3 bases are TGTGCCAGCAGCGTAGACCACAGGGACGAGCAGTACTTC. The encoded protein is CASSVDHRDEQYF.

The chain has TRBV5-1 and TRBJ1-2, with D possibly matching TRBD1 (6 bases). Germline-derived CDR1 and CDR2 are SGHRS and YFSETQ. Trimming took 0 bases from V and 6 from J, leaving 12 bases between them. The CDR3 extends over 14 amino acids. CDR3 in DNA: TGCGCCAGCAGCTTGGCAGGGGCGCGGAATGGCTACACCTTC. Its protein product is CASSLAGARNGYTF.

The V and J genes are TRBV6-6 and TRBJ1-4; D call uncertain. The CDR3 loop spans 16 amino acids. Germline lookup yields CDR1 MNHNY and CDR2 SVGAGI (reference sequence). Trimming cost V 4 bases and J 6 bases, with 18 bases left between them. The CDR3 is CASSSLVEIRDEKLFF. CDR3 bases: TGTGCCAGCAGTTCCCTCGTAGAGATTCGGGATGAAAAACTGTTTTTT.

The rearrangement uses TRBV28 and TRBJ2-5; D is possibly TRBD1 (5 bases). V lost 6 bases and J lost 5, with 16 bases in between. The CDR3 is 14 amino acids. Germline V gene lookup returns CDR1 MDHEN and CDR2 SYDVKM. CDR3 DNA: TGTGCCAGCAGCCCGTGGGCAGGGCTCGAGACCCAGTACTTC. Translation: CASSPWAGLETQYF.

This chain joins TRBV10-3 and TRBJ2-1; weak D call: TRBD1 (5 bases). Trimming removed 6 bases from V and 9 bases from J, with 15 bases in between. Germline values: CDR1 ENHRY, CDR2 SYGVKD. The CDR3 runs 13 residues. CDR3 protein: CAISSVQGSEQFF. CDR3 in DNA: TGTGCCATCAGCTCGGTCCAGGGCTCTGAGCAGTTCTTC.